This TCR beta chain was sequenced for a study of CD4 T cell repertoires in COVID-19 (dated by TCRdb to about 2021). In the study overall: To analyze cross-reactivity, the CFSE-low cells were expanded with IL-2 for about 10 days and then labeled again and restimulated with spike proteins from other coronaviruses. Subset-level TCR Vbeta repertoire analysis of SARS-CoV-2-reactive T cells was performed in three recovered individuals. In COVID-19-recovered individuals, the study described naturally processed CD4+ T cell responses to SARS-CoV-2 spike and nucleoprotein and used TCR Vbeta sequencing to evaluate clonal composition.

Study-wide findings and limitations: Several of the most expanded SARS-CoV-2-reactive clonotypes were present in two or all three memory subsets, which suggests intraclonal diversification. Consistent with cross-reactivity, between about 7 and 26% of SARS-CoV-2 clonotypes also showed up in secondary cultures stimulated with SARS-CoV and/or HKU1 spike.

By how much of the sample it makes up, this clone is medium-sized (0.01 to 0.1%). Its antigen specificity is not known. No base quality information exists; no much larger clone differs at one position. CDR1 and CDR2 (WNHNN, SYGVQD) derive from the germline V gene (reference sequence). V trim: 6 bases; J trim: 5 bases; unmatched bases: 7. The CDR3, from cysteine to valine, totals 13 residues. Only the CDR3 region is kept as DNA, spanning 39 bases read in frame from base 1. According to the study, the label for this sample's time point signals: sample from a COVID-19-recovered individual after infection. Cells were CFSE-labeled and stimulated with autologous monocytes plus recombinant SARS-CoV-2 spike or nucleoprotein to obtain antigen-reactive proliferating T cell lines. The donors were patients who had recovered from mild-to-severe COVID-19. An input of 5x10^5 cells per subset was used to start the stimulated subset cultures. From peripheral blood mononuclear cells, the researchers isolated CD4+ total memory, central memory, effector memory and circulating T follicular helper cells.

The library was made by the immunoSEQ multiplex PCR assay. As for the authors' bioinformatics: The Chao-Jaccard similarity index and the number of shared clonotypes were used to measure repertoire overlap between subsets. Not all clones reach the TCRdb copy of this immuneACCESS table, which keeps in-frame sequences only. Checked studies attribute under half of the gap to unresolved V genes and leave the rest unexplained. The V and J calls and the clone size are those of that table, but D and trimming were determined from the DNA. This sample gives around 610 clones in total; about 6.8% of them show up just once. Of the sample, approximately 10% is held by the ten largest clones.

The receptor's source is a human donor who had COVID-19. This specimen was circulating follicular helper CD4+ T cells, cultured in vitro, taken after recovery from COVID-19. This specimen's cell subset or site label, interpreted: circulating T follicular helper cells. The rearrangement joined TRBV10-1 to TRBJ2-7; the junction holds 7 bases that match TRBD1. The base sequence is TGCGCCAGCAGACTAACAGGGGAAGACGAGCAGTACGTC. This gives the protein CASRLTGEDEQYV.